This entry concerns a single TCR beta chain. The CDR3 has 15 amino acids. Germline-derived CDR1 and CDR2 are SGDLS and YYNGEE. The J segment lost 1 base and the V segment lost 2 bases, leaving 4 bases of the junction unmatched. Then a second PCR, running about 6 to 11 cycles, was carried out with a sample-barcoded 5' primer and a J-beta primer mix. TCRdb independently ran MiXCR on the 5' RACE reads; one entry per CDR3 protein. Of about 800,000 distinct CDR3 sequences in the sample, just under 25% were seen once. The data originate from a study of blood T cells in healthy people across ages. These sequences were also reported in another study, on T cells of mothers and their children.

This sequence was found in a boy aged 5 to 17 in good health. Sequenced material: blood. J is TRBJ2-5 and V is TRBV9; 8 nucleotides match TRBD2. This CDR3 is CASSVRAGVQETQYF. The CDR3 nucleotides read TGTGCCAGCAGCGTCAGAGCGGGGGTCCAAGAGACCCAGTACTTC.